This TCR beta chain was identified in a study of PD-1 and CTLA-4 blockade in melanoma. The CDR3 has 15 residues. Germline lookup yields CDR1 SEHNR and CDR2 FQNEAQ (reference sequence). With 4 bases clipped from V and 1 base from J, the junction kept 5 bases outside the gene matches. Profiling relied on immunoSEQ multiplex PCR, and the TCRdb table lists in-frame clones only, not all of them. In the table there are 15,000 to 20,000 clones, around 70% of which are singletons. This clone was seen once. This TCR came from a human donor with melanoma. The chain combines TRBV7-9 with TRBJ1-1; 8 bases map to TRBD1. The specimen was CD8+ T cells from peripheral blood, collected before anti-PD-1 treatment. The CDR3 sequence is CASSSPDRGNTEAFF. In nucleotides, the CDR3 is TGTGCCAGCAGCTCCCCCGACAGGGGGAACACTGAAGCTTTCTTT.